The 26 T cell receptor beta chains below all came from one sample that was sequenced in a study of a mutant IDH1 vaccine in newly diagnosed glioma (dated by TCRdb to about 2021). To prepare the library, the immunoSEQ multiplex PCR assay was applied. Entries here come from immuneACCESS through TCRdb and include only in-frame sequences with V and J called. Some clones fail to appear in such tables; in the studies checked, an unresolved V gene covers under half of the shortfall, and the cause of the remainder is unknown. Across this sample there are about 32,000 clones, with about four fifths seen only once. The ten largest clones add up to 15% of the sample. The time point tag for this specimen amounts to: week 35, safety follow-up. A 20-mer mutant IDH1 peptide at 300 micrograms in Montanide made up each vaccine dose, which was injected subcutaneously together with topical imiquimod. Antigen specificity for these receptors is unknown.

Sequenced material: PBMCs, taken from a glioma patient whose treatment included an IDH1 peptide vaccine. The receptors were gathered from a man in his thirties or forties with glioma.

This clone is large (0.1 to 1%) within its sample. The chain has TRBV2 and TRBJ2-2; 9 bases map to TRBD1. Germline V gene data show CDR1 as SNHLY and CDR2 as FYNNEI. This CDR3 spans 18 amino acids. J lost 3 bases, V lost 6 bases, and 14 bases had no gene match. CDR3 sequence: CASSPGTGSLRDTGELFF. CDR3 in DNA: TGTGCCAGCAGCCCCGGGACAGGGTCCTTACGGGACACCGGGGAGCTGTTTTTT.

The chain carries TRBV7-6 and TRBJ1-1; D is possibly TRBD1 (5 bases). From germline, CDR1 is SGHVS and CDR2 FNYEAQ. This CDR3 has 14 amino acids. Trimming stripped 5 bases from V and 5 bases from J, with 15 bases between. CDR3 DNA sequence: TGTGCCAGCAGCCTCAGGGAAGTGGGGACTGAAGCTTTCTTT. It codes for CASSLREVGTEAFF.

This chain joins TRBV4-1 and TRBJ1-2, with D unresolved. The V end was cut by 0 bases, the J end by 7 bases, with 12 bases between. This CDR3 has 14 residues. Germline V CDR1 and CDR2: MGHRA, YSYEKL. CDR3 loop: CASSQDNPQIGYTF. In DNA form, the CDR3 reads TGCGCCAGCAGCCAAGATAACCCCCAGATTGGCTACACCTTC.

CDR3 nucleotides: TGCAGCGTTTCAGGGGTAATGAACACTGAAGCTTTCTTT. Its translation: CSVSGVMNTEAFF. This rearrangement joins TRBV29-1 to TRBJ1-1, with a possible D match to TRBD1 (6 bases). Deletions cut 5 bases from V and 0 bases from J, with 10 bases between. Germline assignment: CDR1 SQVTM and CDR2 ANQGSEA. The CDR3 totals 13 residues.

The chain uses TRBV7-9 and TRBJ1-1; D call uncertain. V was pared by 6 bases and J by 1 base, with 6 bases between. The CDR3 contains 12 residues. Germline CDR1 reads SEHNR; CDR2 reads FQNEAQ (reference sequence). The DNA for the CDR3 is TGTGCCAGCAGGGCCGCGAACACTGAAGCTTTCTTT. It specifies CASRAANTEAFF.

The rearrangement links TRBV11-2 to TRBJ1-5, with TRBD1 as a possible D gene (6 bases). V dropped 1 base and J dropped 6 bases, with 7 bases sitting between them. Germline assignment: CDR1 SGHAT and CDR2 FQNNGV. The CDR3 sequence is 13 residues long. As DNA, the CDR3 is TGTGCCAGCAGCTTAGGGACAGCTCAGCCCCAGCATTTT. Its translation is CASSLGTAQPQHF.

This rearrangement joins TRBV14 to TRBJ2-7; D call uncertain. From germline, CDR1 is SGHDN and CDR2 FVKESK. The ends were cut back, 4 bases at V and 0 bases at J, with 10 bases in the middle. The CDR3 is 14 residues long. The CDR3 region is CASSPFLSSYEQYF. CDR3 nucleotide sequence: TGTGCCAGCAGCCCGTTCTTGAGCTCCTACGAGCAGTACTTC. Based on the CDR3 plus reference TRBV14 and TRBJ2-7, the full variable domain is EAGVTQFPSHSVIEKGQTVTLRCDPISGHDNLYWYRRVMGKEIKFLLHFVKESKQDESGMPNNRFLAERTGGTYSTLKVQPAELEDSGVYFCASSPFLSSYEQYFGPGTRLTVT.

V is TRBV25-1 and J is TRBJ1-1, with 7 bases matching TRBD1. CDR3 size: 15 residues. The V and J ends lost 8 bases and 0 bases, in that order; junction bases with no gene match: 9. Germline CDR1 MGHDK, CDR2 SYGVNS. The CDR3 DNA follows: TGTGCCAGCTCCCAGGGGACAGCAATGAACACTGAAGCTTTCTTT. Its protein product is CASSQGTAMNTEAFF.

The V call is TRBV29-1, the J call TRBJ2-7, with 10 bases aligning to TRBD1. The CDR3 has 14 amino acids. Germline V gene lookup returns CDR1 SQVTM and CDR2 ANQGSEA. J gave up 2 bases and V 7 bases, and 8 bases lay outside the gene matches. The CDR3 spells CSGYDGTGAYEQYF. The CDR3 DNA follows: TGCAGCGGGTACGACGGGACAGGGGCCTACGAGCAGTACTTC.

This chain links TRBV2 with TRBJ2-7, with D tentatively TRBD2 (6 bases). The CDR3 is 15 amino acids. Germline V gene data show CDR1 as SNHLY and CDR2 as FYNNEI. V gave up 1 base and J gave up 4 bases, with 14 bases separating them. CDR3 sequence: CASSEGLEVRYEQYF. In nucleotides, the CDR3 is TGTGCCAGCAGTGAAGGACTAGAGGTGCGGTACGAGCAGTACTTC.

In DNA, the CDR3 is TGCGCCAGCAGCGCAAGAGTTCGGACAGGGAACTATGGCTACACCTTC. Protein sequence: CASSARVRTGNYGYTF. This chain joins TRBV4-1 and TRBJ1-2, with TRBD1 identical over 8 bases. Germline V gene lookup returns CDR1 MGHRA and CDR2 YSYEKL. This CDR3 has 16 amino acids. Trimming at V came to 5 bases and at J to 2 bases, leaving 10 bases not matched to a gene.

The V call is TRBV11-2, the J call TRBJ2-7; 13 bases match TRBD2. CDR3 length equals 16 residues. The V gene's germline CDR1 is SGHAT and CDR2 FQNNGV. The junction had 5 bases not matched to a gene; V was cut back by 2 bases and J by 4 bases. CDR3 in DNA: TGTGCCAGCAGCTTATTAGGACTAGCGGGAGTATACGAGCAGTACTTC. Its translation: CASSLLGLAGVYEQYF.

This chain connects TRBV6-1 to TRBJ2-1; 16 nucleotides agree with TRBD2. The CDR3 is 16 residues long. Germline V CDR1 and CDR2: MNHNS, SASEGT. J gave up 9 bases and V 4 bases, and 6 bases lay outside the gene matches. The CDR3 DNA follows: TGTGCCAGCAGTGGAACCGGGACTAGCGGGAGGGGTGAGCAGTTCTTC. It codes for CASSGTGTSGRGEQFF.

The chain couples TRBV27 to TRBJ2-3, with 15 bases matching TRBD2. Germline lookup yields CDR1 MNHEY and CDR2 SMNVEV (reference sequence). The trim removed 0 bases at V and 2 bases at J, leaving 6 bases unmatched. The CDR3 covers 19 residues. In nucleotides, the CDR3 is TGTGCCAGCAGTTTATCAGGACTAGCGGGAGGGCCGATCACAGATACGCAGTATTTT. Encoded protein: CASSLSGLAGGPITDTQYF.

This chain joins TRBV5-1 and TRBJ2-3, with unresolved D. The V gene lost 5 bases and the J gene lost 2 bases, with 6 bases spanning the gap. The CDR3 spans 12 residues. In germline, CDR1 is SGHRS, CDR2 YFSETQ. The DNA for the CDR3 is TGCGCCAGCAGACTCGACACAGATACGCAGTATTTT. This sequence encodes CASRLDTDTQYF.

The chain recombines TRBV5-6 with TRBJ1-2; maybe TRBD1 (6 bases). The germline CDR1 and CDR2 sequences are SGHDT and YYEEEE. The CDR3 is made up of 16 amino acids. Trimming shortened V by 0 bases and J by 3 bases, and 15 bases separated the two germline ends. DNA for the CDR3: TGTGCCAGCAGCTTGGGACCACAGGGATTTGACTATGGCTACACCTTC. Translation gives CASSLGPQGFDYGYTF.

For the CDR3, the DNA is TGTGCCAGCAGCTTCCCCCGGGGGACAGGGGCTGAAGCTTTCTTT. Translation gives CASSFPRGTGAEAFF. The genes are TRBV7-9 and TRBJ1-1; TRBD1 matches at 10 bases. This CDR3 region has 15 residues. Germline V gene sequence: CDR1 SEHNR, CDR2 FQNEAQ (reference sequence). Unmatched junction bases numbered 7, after V lost 3 bases and J lost 6 bases.

This clone was counted a single time. The rearrangement uses TRBV2 and TRBJ2-1; D possibly corresponds to TRBD2 (6 bases). In germline, CDR1 is SNHLY, CDR2 FYNNEI. V was shortened by 6 bases and J by 4 bases, with 7 bases between the two germline ends. The CDR3 is 12 amino acids. As DNA, the CDR3 is TGTGCCAGCAGGCGGGAATACAATGAGCAGTTCTTC. Its translation: CASRREYNEQFF.

The chain combines TRBV7-9 with TRBJ2-2; D gene uncertain. Germline V gives CDR1 SEHNR, CDR2 FQNEAQ (reference sequence). Between the trimmed V and J ends, which lost 1 base and 3 bases, there was a span of 6 bases. The CDR3 is made up of 14 amino acids. The CDR3 nucleotides read TGTGCCAGCAGCTTAGGGACCGACACCGGGGAGCTGTTTTTT. Protein product: CASSLGTDTGELFF.

This rearrangement joins TRBV5-1 to TRBJ1-1, with D hard to call. Germline CDR1 and CDR2: SGHRS and YFSETQ. The V end was cut by 1 base, the J end by 0 bases, with 7 bases between. The CDR3 covers 14 residues. CDR3 nucleotides: TGCGCCAGCAGCTTGTACGCCTTGAACACTGAAGCTTTCTTT. It encodes CASSLYALNTEAFF.

The chain employs TRBV5-8 and TRBJ1-2; tentatively, D is TRBD1 (6 bases). Germline CDR1 SGHTS, CDR2 YDEGEE. V was trimmed by 7 bases and J by 9 bases, leaving 19 bases between them. The CDR3 consists of 13 residues. The CDR3 region has the DNA TGTGCCAGCGTACTTTATACAGGGTATAGCTACACCTTC. Amino acid sequence: CASVLYTGYSYTF.

The CDR3 DNA reads TGTGCCAGCTCACCGGGACCGCGCGACGAGCAGTACTTC. Translated, it gives CASSPGPRDEQYF. The chain recombines TRBV18 with TRBJ2-7, with D perhaps TRBD1 or TRBD2 (5 bases each). From germline, CDR1 is KGHSH and CDR2 LQKENI. The CDR3 is made up of 13 amino acids. Trimming stripped 3 bases from V and 5 bases from J, with 11 bases between.

The chain combines TRBV18 with TRBJ2-7; 7 bases are shared with TRBD1. The CDR3 length is 15 residues. The junction had 5 bases not matched to a gene; V was cut back by 3 bases and J by 0 bases. Germline V gives CDR1 KGHSH, CDR2 LQKENI. The CDR3 sequence: CASSPGQAFSYEQYF. As DNA, the CDR3 is TGTGCCAGCTCACCTGGACAGGCGTTCTCCTACGAGCAGTACTTC. Variable domain in full (rest from reference TRBV18 and TRBJ2-7): NAGVMQNPRHLVRRRGQEARLRCSPMKGHSHVYWYRQLPEEGLKFMVYLQKENIIDESGMPKERFSAEFPKEGPSILRIQQVVRGDSAAYFCASSPGQAFSYEQYFGPGTRLTVT.

The chain uses TRBV14 and TRBJ2-1; 8 nucleotides align to TRBD2. Germline CDR1 reads SGHDN; CDR2 reads FVKESK. CDR3 length: 15 amino acids. V shed 2 bases and J 8 bases; nucleotides not matched to a gene: 8. The CDR3 bases are TGTGCCAGCAGCCAACCCCTAGCGGGTCTTCATGAGCAGTTCTTC. It specifies CASSQPLAGLHEQFF.

The chain joins TRBV10-3 to TRBJ1-2, with 12 bases identical to TRBD1. The V gene's germline CDR1 is ENHRY and CDR2 SYGVKD. The CDR3 runs to 16 residues. The V and J ends lost 0 bases and 6 bases, in that order; junction bases with no gene match: 5. For the CDR3, the DNA is TGTGCCATCAGTGAGTCGAGGGGACAGGGGGCCGATGGCTACACCTTC. It codes for CAISESRGQGADGYTF.

CDR3 DNA: TGTGCCAGCAGCTTTACAGGCGGGGAGACCCAGTACTTC. Amino acids: CASSFTGGETQYF. The rearrangement uses TRBV5-4 and TRBJ2-5; D is tentatively TRBD1 or TRBD2 (5 bases each). Trimming removed 2 bases at V and 5 bases at J, with 10 bases between. The CDR3 extends over 13 amino acids. Germline V gives CDR1 SGHNT, CDR2 YYREEE (reference sequence).